A single sample gave rise to the 16 T cell receptor beta chains below, sequenced in a study of T-cell reconstitution after alpha-beta-depleted transplantation in children. For TCRbeta, the library was prepared with unique molecular identifiers. TCRdb reprocessed the PCR reads with MiXCR, giving one entry per CDR3 protein. The sample holds 500,000 to 600,000 distinct CDR3 sequences, about 33% seen once. This specimen consisted of PBMCs from the stem cell graft donor, obtained from the stem cell graft. The receptors come from a human donor who donated a stem cell graft to a child with aplastic anemia.

This clonotype was found a few times. The chain carries TRBV20-1 and TRBJ2-7, with a tentative D call TRBD2 (6 bases). The CDR3 is 12 residues long. Germline V gene sequence: CDR1 DFQATT, CDR2 SNEGSKA (reference sequence). V was cut by 5 bases and J by 8 bases, with 16 bases left in between. This CDR3 is CSAGRSGEKQYV. DNA of the CDR3: TGCAGTGCTGGGCGCTCGGGGGAGAAGCAGTACGTC.

A few counts support this clonotype. A junction end diverges from the germline sequence, so it may reflect a read error. This rearrangement joins TRBV3-1 to TRBJ1-2; D remains unclear. This CDR3 contains 11 residues. CDR1 is LGHDT, CDR2 YNNKEL, per germline (reference sequence). The CDR3 nucleotides read TGTGCCAGCAGTCAAGGAGGTGGCTACACCTTC. This translates into CASSQGGGYTF.

This clonotype was picked up a small number of times. The rearrangement links TRBV12-3 or TRBV12-4 to TRBJ1-1, with 12 bases fitting TRBD1. V dropped 5 bases and J dropped 6; count of bases not matched to a gene: 7. The CDR3 sequence is 15 residues long. For the CDR3, the DNA is TGTGCCAGCAGTCCTCCGGGACAGGGGGCGGCTGAAGCTTTCTTT. This codes for CASSPPGQGAAEAFF.

As DNA, the CDR3 is TGCAGTGCCAGACCTTCCCGGGACCGTGGCACAGATACGCAGTATTTT. It codes for CSARPSRDRGTDTQYF. The chain is built from TRBV20-1 and TRBJ2-3, with D perhaps being TRBD1 or TRBD2 (5 bases each). CDR3 size: 16 residues. In germline, CDR1 is DFQATT, CDR2 SNEGSKA (reference sequence). The ends were cut back, 6 bases at V and 1 base at J, with 20 bases in the middle.

The chain carries TRBV5-1 and TRBJ1-1, with D possibly being TRBD1 (6 bases). V was shortened by 8 bases and J by 3 bases, with 29 bases between the two germline ends. In germline, CDR1 is SGHRS, CDR2 YFSETQ. The CDR3 has 18 residues. CDR3 sequence reads: CASRGIFRGAPEDTEAFF. The CDR3 DNA sequence: TGCGCCAGTAGAGGAATCTTCAGGGGAGCCCCGGAGGACACTGAAGCTTTCTTT.

The chain has TRBV20-1 and TRBJ1-2, with D unclear. This CDR3 is built from 11 residues. V was clipped by 0 bases and J by 4 bases, with 3 bases between them. Germline CDR1 and CDR2: DFQATT and SNEGSKA (reference sequence). CDR3 amino acids: CSARDSYGYTF. The CDR3 nucleotides read TGCAGTGCTAGAGACAGCTATGGCTACACCTTC.

This clonotype was counted only a few times. This sequence joins TRBV5-1 and TRBJ1-2; no reliable D call. Trimming cost V 0 bases and J 3 bases, with 9 bases left between them. Per the germline V gene, CDR1 is SGHRS and CDR2 is YFSETQ. CDR3 size: 14 residues. The CDR3 reads CASSLGRGDYGYTF. The CDR3 DNA reads as TGCGCCAGCAGCTTGGGGCGTGGGGACTATGGCTACACCTTC. Combining the CDR3 with reference TRBV5-1 and TRBJ1-2 gives the whole variable domain KAGVTQTPRYLIKTRGQQVTLSCSPISGHRSVSWYQQTPGQGLQFLFEYFSETQRNKGNFPGRFSGRQFSNSRSEMNVSTLELGDSALYLCASSLGRGDYGYTFGSGTRLTVV.

The chain carries TRBV29-1 and TRBJ2-5; D is unclear. From germline, CDR1 is SQVTM and CDR2 ANQGSEA. This CDR3 contains 12 residues. Trimming cost V 4 bases and J 1 base, with 7 bases left between them. The CDR3 DNA reads TGCAGCGTTGGACCCTTCCAAGAGACCCAGTACTTC. Translating it yields CSVGPFQETQYF.

The count of this clonotype is one. J is TRBJ1-5 and V is TRBV27; weak D call: TRBD1 (5 bases). Germline-derived CDR1 and CDR2 are MNHEY and SMNVEV (reference sequence). Between the trimmed V and J ends, which lost 10 bases and 1 base, there was a span of 23 bases. The CDR3 is 17 amino acids. This chain's CDR3 is CATGPGIGFISNQPQHF. The CDR3 DNA reads as TGTGCCACCGGACCAGGGATTGGATTTATCAGCAATCAGCCCCAGCATTTT.

The genes are TRBV5-1 and TRBJ1-1; TRBD1 might be the D (6 bases). The CDR3 is made up of 14 amino acids. Looked up from germline, CDR1 is SGHRS and CDR2 is YFSETQ. V lost 4 bases and J 1 base, leaving 11 bases between the germline ends. In DNA form, the CDR3 reads TGCGCCAGCAGCACATCAGGGGCGAACACTGAAGCTTTCTTT. Protein: CASSTSGANTEAFF. The complete variable domain, with remaining parts taken from reference TRBV5-1 and TRBJ1-1, reads KAGVTQTPRYLIKTRGQQVTLSCSPISGHRSVSWYQQTPGQGLQFLFEYFSETQRNKGNFPGRFSGRQFSNSRSEMNVSTLELGDSALYLCASSTSGANTEAFFGQGTRLTVV.

The rearrangement uses TRBV6-2 or TRBV6-3 and TRBJ1-5; possible D gene TRBD1, 5 bases. Germline assignment: CDR1 MNHEY and CDR2 SVGEGT. The V gene lost 5 bases and the J gene lost 0 bases, with 11 bases spanning the gap. This CDR3 is built from 15 residues. The CDR3 is CASSNRISSNQPQHF. CDR3 nucleotides: TGTGCCAGCAGTAACAGGATTTCTAGCAATCAGCCCCAGCATTTT.

The chain links TRBV20-1 to TRBJ2-5, with 7 bases that match TRBD1. Unmatched junction bases numbered 6, after V lost 0 bases and J lost 5 bases. Germline V gene lookup returns CDR1 DFQATT and CDR2 SNEGSKA (reference sequence). This CDR3 is built from 14 residues. The CDR3 region is CSARDLQGTETQYF. DNA of the CDR3: TGCAGTGCTAGAGATCTACAGGGGACGGAGACCCAGTACTTC.

This clonotype was recorded a few times. The chain carries TRBV12-3 or TRBV12-4 and TRBJ1-2, with a possible D match to TRBD1 (5 bases). V was pared by 1 base and J by 2 bases, with 11 bases between. CDR3 length: 15 amino acids. The CDR3 protein is CASSLGQPENYGYTF. DNA of the CDR3: TGTGCCAGCAGTTTAGGACAGCCGGAGAACTATGGCTACACCTTC.

This chain uses TRBV11-2 with TRBJ1-5; the D gene is possibly TRBD1 (5 bases). V was pared by 5 bases and J by 5 bases, with 16 bases between. The CDR3 contains 15 residues. Per the germline V gene, CDR1 is SGHAT and CDR2 is FQNNGV. CDR3 region: CASSPGRADDQPQHF. In nucleotides, the CDR3 is TGTGCCAGCAGCCCGGGACGGGCAGACGATCAGCCCCAGCATTTT.

The rearrangement links TRBV27 to TRBJ2-5; possible D gene TRBD1, 6 bases. Trimming removed 6 bases at V and 4 bases at J, with 15 bases between. The CDR3 length is 14 residues. Germline CDR1 MNHEY, CDR2 SMNVEV (reference sequence). CDR3 sequence reads: CASRDRGRLETQYF. CDR3 bases: TGTGCCAGCAGGGACAGAGGGCGCTTAGAGACCCAGTACTTC.

This rearrangement joins TRBV20-1 to TRBJ1-1, with TRBD1 identical over 9 bases. V trimming: 5 bases; J trimming: 5 bases; junction bases outside the gene matches: 15. Germline V gene data show CDR1 as DFQATT and CDR2 as SNEGSKA (reference sequence). CDR3 length equals 16 residues. The CDR3 nucleotides are TGCAGTGCTGCCGATTTCGGGGACAGGGCTATTACTGAAGCTTTCTTT. Residues: CSAADFGDRAITEAFF.